This TCR beta chain comes out of a study of STAT5B mutations in CD4+ large granular lymphocyte leukemia. V was pared by 4 bases and J by 3 bases, with 13 bases between. The CDR3 loop spans 14 amino acids. Germline CDR1 GTSNPN, CDR2 SVGIG (reference sequence). Libraries were prepared by immunoSEQ multiplex PCR; TCRdb keeps only in-frame clonotypes and omits some of them. The data contain 48,000 or so clones, around 70% of them singletons. This sequence joins TRBV30 and TRBJ2-1; a possible D gene is TRBD1 (7 bases). The sequenced sample consisted of CD4+ T cells from blood buffy coats. This receptor was taken from a human donor in good health. The DNA for the CDR3 is TGTGCCTGGACCCCCCAGGGGGGCTACAATGAGCAGTTCTTC. Residues: CAWTPQGGYNEQFF.